This TCR beta chain derives from a study of tumor and adjacent non-tumor tissue in lung cancer. Germline lookup yields CDR1 SGHAT and CDR2 FQDESV (reference sequence). V was clipped by 7 bases and J by 4 bases; unmatched bases: 7. The CDR3 loop spans 14 amino acids. The template was RNA from unsorted bulk tissue. Chemotherapy-naive patients with new lung cancer underwent thoracic surgery in China, August–November 2014. Three rounds of nested PCR, following a modified ARM-PCR protocol, produced the TCRbeta library. From the multiplex PCR reads, TCRdb called clonotypes with MiXCR, one entry per CDR3 protein. Among about 93,000 distinct CDR3 sequences listed, about 66% were seen once.

The sequence came from a man aged 55 to 69 with non-small cell lung cancer. Input material: lung tumor tissue. This chain links TRBV11-1 with TRBJ2-7; TRBD1 aligns across 10 bases. CDR3 DNA sequence: TGTGCCAGCACCGCGGGACAGGGGCGTTACGAGCAGTACTTC. This translates into CASTAGQGRYEQYF.